The 2 T cell receptor beta chains presented below share a single source sample, sequenced in a study of CD8 T cells in ankylosing spondylitis. MiXCR was run by TCRdb on the 5' RACE reads, yielding one entry per CDR3 protein. This sample carries hundreds of thousands of distinct CDR3 sequences, approximately 20% of them seen once, and the ten largest clones take under 15%. The sequenced sample consisted of blood, either unsorted or a sorted T cell fraction (not recorded which). All receptors derive from a male donor with ankylosing spondylitis or in good health (not recorded which).

The rearrangement joins TRBV7-8 to TRBJ2-5; D is possibly TRBD1 (5 bases). Trimming cost V 4 bases and J 5 bases, with 20 bases left between them. Germline CDR1 is SGHVS and CDR2 is FQNEAQ. The CDR3 length is 16 residues. CDR3: CASSYQPTGIGETQYF. The CDR3 coding sequence is TGTGCCAGCAGCTACCAACCTACAGGAATAGGGGAGACCCAGTACTTC.

The chain carries TRBV6-1 and TRBJ2-5; 7 bases agree with TRBD2. V was clipped by 7 bases and J by 2 bases; unmatched bases: 10. Germline V gene lookup returns CDR1 MNHNS and CDR2 SASEGT. This CDR3 has 15 residues. As DNA, the CDR3 is TGTGCCAGCACTCCCACGGGGGGTCTACAAGAGACCCAGTACTTC. Translated, it gives CASTPTGGLQETQYF.